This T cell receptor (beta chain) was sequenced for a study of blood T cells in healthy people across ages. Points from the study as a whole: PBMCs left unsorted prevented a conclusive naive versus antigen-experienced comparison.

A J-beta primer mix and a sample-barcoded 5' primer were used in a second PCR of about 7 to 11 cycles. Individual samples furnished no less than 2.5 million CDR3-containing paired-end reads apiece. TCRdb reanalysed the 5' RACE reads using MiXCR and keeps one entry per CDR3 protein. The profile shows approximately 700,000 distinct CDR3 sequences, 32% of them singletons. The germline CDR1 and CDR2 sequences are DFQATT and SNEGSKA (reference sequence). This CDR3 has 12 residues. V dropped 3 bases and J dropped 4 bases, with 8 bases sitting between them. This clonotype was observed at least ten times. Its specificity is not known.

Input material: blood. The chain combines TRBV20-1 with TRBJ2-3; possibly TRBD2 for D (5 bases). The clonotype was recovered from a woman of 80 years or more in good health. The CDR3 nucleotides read TGCAGTGCTAGCTCTAGCCCAGATACGCAGTATTTT. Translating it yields CSASSSPDTQYF.